Sequencing of this T cell receptor (beta chain) was carried out in a study of shared clonotypes between healthy human individuals. Across the study: CD4 naive and memory got three plates each, CD8 naive two, CD8 memory one.

All participating donors were Caucasian adults from Nashville, Tennessee. Assay: immunoSEQ multiplex PCR; the TCRdb copy retains only in-frame clones and omits some. The table includes about 680,000 clones, around 73% detected once. From germline, CDR1 is MNHEY and CDR2 SVGAGI. The CDR3 loop spans 15 amino acids. V gave up 6 bases and J gave up 3 bases; unmatched junction bases: 3. This receptor was obtained from a young woman in good health. The sequenced sample was memory CD4+ T cells sorted from blood. The subset: CD45RA-negative fraction. The J gene is TRBJ2-2, the V gene TRBV6-5, with TRBD2 matching 11 bases. CDR3 sequence reads: CASRRGLADTGELFF. The CDR3 nucleotides are TGTGCCAGCAGGAGGGGACTAGCGGACACCGGGGAGCTGTTTTTT.